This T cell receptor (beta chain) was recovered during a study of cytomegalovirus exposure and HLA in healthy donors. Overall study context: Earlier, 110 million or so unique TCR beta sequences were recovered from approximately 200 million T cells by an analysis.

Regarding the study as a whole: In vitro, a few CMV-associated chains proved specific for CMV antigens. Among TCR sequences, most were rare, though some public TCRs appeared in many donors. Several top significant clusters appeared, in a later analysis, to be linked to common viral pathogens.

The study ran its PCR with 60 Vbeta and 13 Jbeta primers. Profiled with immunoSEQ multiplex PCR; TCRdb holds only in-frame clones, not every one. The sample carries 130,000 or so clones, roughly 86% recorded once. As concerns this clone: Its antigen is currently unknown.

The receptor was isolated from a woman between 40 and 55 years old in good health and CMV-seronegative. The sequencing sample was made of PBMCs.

The CDR3 spells CATRTGGGTEAFF. The CDR3 DNA follows: TGTGCCACTAGGACAGGGGGCGGAACTGAAGCTTTCTTT. The rearrangement uses TRBV10-3 and TRBJ1-1; 11 bases match TRBD1. The CDR3 is made up of 13 amino acids. The germline CDR1 and CDR2 sequences are ENHRY and SYGVKD. The junction had 6 bases not matched to a gene; V was cut back by 10 bases and J by 5 bases.